This T cell receptor (beta chain) comes out of a study of blood T cell repertoires in COVID-19. On the study more broadly: Italy, Spain and the United States were the sources of the convalescent and acute COVID-19 samples.

Original data processing: Scientists estimated how many nucleated cells there were by amplifying reference gene primers. TCRdb keeps only in-frame clones here, not all; method: immunoSEQ multiplex PCR. That table is the source of V, J and clone size, and D and trimming were worked out from the DNA. This sample has 35,000 to 50,000 clones, with roughly 80% found just once. V was trimmed by 6 bases and J by 6 bases, leaving 8 bases between them. This CDR3 spans 12 amino acids. CDR1 is LNHNV and CDR2 is YYDKDF in the germline V gene (reference sequence). The clonotype originates from a human donor with acute or convalescent COVID-19. The donor label of this sample is uncertain. The sequencing input was peripheral blood. V is TRBV15 and J is TRBJ2-2, with a possible D match to TRBD2 (5 bases). The CDR3 region has the DNA TGTGCCACCAGGGAGCGGCCCGGGGAGCTGTTTTTT. This encodes CATRERPGELFF.